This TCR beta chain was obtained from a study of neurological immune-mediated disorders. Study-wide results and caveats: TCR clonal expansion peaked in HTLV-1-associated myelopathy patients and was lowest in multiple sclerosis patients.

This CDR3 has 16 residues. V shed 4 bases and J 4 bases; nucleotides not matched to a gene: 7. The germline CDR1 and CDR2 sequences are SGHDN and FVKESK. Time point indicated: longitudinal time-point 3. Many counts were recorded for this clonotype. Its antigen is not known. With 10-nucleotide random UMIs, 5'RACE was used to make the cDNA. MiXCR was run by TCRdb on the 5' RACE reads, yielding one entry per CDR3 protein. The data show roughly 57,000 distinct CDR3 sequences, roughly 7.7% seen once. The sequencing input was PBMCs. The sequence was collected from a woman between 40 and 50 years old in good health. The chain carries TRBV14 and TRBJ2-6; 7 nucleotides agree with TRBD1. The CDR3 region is CASSRRQGTGANVLTF. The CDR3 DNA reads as TGTGCCAGCAGCCGGAGACAGGGTACGGGGGCCAACGTCCTGACTTTC. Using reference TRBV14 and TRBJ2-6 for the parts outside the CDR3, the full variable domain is EAGVTQFPSHSVIEKGQTVTLRCDPISGHDNLYWYRRVMGKEIKFLLHFVKESKQDESGMPNNRFLAERTGGTYSTLKVQPAELEDSGVYFCASSRRQGTGANVLTFGAGSRLTVL.